This T cell receptor (delta chain) derives from a study of Vδ1+ human thymocytes. Worth noting for this clone: The antigen remains unidentified. Given a much more abundant clone one base away, this may be a read error. The sample has other DNA sequences that encode this CDR3 too.

Overall study results and limits: Thymic TRG and TRD repertoires appeared highly polyclonal, with Gaussian CDR3 length distributions. Approximately 20% of thymic delta-chain sequences were Vdelta2, with few Vdelta3, unlike blood Vdelta1+ controls. Bulk repertoire data may be misinterpreted because of unexpected Vdelta2 sequences.

RNA was extracted from the cells and then reverse transcribed. Pooled V-gene forward primers with one constant-region reverse primer generated the CDR3 amplicons by multiplex PCR. TCRdb repeated clone calling on the multiplex PCR reads with CATT. The data contain about 53,000 delta-chain clones, approximately 16% of them singletons. Thymocytes were sorted as CD3+ TCRVdelta1+ TCRVdelta2- after alphabeta T cell depletion. Germline CDR1 and CDR2: NSMFDY and ISSIKDK. The CDR3 sequence is 19 residues long. Material for sequencing was Vdelta1+ gamma-delta thymocytes from the thymus. As to subset: FACS-sorted CD3+ TCRalphabeta- TCRVdelta1+ TCRVdelta2- thymocytes. The TCR sequence derives from a girl less than two years old who had congenital heart surgery. The rearrangement links TRAV29/DV5 to TRDJ1; 8 bases align to TRDD3. The CDR3 is CAASATSCYWGLTLDKLIF. In DNA, the CDR3 is TGTGCCGCAAGCGCGACTTCCTGCTACTGGGGGTTAACTCTCGATAAACTCATCTTT.